The 2 T cell receptor beta chains below come from one sample, sequenced in a study of T cells after yellow fever vaccination. TCRdb reanalysed the 5' RACE reads using MiXCR and keeps one entry per CDR3 protein. The sample carries approximately 550,000 distinct CDR3 sequences, about 13% recorded once. This specimen consisted of PBMCs, obtained on the day of the yellow fever booster vaccination. All receptors derive from a man aged 25 to 45 who received the YFV17D yellow fever vaccine.

The chain recombines TRBV2 with TRBJ1-5; D unresolved. The CDR3 totals 15 residues. Germline V gives CDR1 SNHLY, CDR2 FYNNEI. Trimming removed 4 bases from V and 0 bases from J, with 10 bases in between. Written as DNA, the CDR3 is TGTGCCAGCAGTGCCGAGGCACATAGCAATCAGCCCCAGCATTTT. Encoded protein: CASSAEAHSNQPQHF. Full variable domain (remainder filled in from reference TRBV2 and TRBJ1-5): EPEVTQTPSHQVTQMGQEVILRCVPISNHLYFYWYRQILGQKVEFLVSFYNNEISEKSEIFDDQFSVERPDGSNFTLKIRSTKLEDSAMYFCASSAEAHSNQPQHFGDGTRLSIL.

The CDR3 DNA is TGTGCCATCACTTTCGGACTAGCGGGAACGGGCTACGAGCAGTACTTC. Translation: CAITFGLAGTGYEQYF. This rearrangement joins TRBV10-3 to TRBJ2-7; 12 bases are a match to TRBD2. V was clipped by 7 bases and J by 3 bases; unmatched bases: 10. The CDR3 is 16 amino acids. Germline V gives CDR1 ENHRY, CDR2 SYGVKD.